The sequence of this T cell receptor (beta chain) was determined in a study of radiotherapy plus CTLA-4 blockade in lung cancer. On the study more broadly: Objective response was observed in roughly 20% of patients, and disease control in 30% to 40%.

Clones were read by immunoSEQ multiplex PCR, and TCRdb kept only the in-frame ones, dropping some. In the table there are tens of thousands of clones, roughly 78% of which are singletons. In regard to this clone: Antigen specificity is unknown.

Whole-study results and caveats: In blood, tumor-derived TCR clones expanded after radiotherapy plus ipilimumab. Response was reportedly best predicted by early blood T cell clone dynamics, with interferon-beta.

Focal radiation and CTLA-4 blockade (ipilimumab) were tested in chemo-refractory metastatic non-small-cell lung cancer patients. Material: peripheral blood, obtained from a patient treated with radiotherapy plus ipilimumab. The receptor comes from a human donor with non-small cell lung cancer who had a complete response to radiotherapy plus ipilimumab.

The CDR3 region is CASSYSTTLNYGYTF. DNA of the CDR3: TGTGCCAGCAGTTACTCGACCACTCTTAACTATGGCTACACCTTC. This chain joins TRBV6-5 and TRBJ1-2; D not certain. The CDR3 is 15 residues long. The V end was cut by 0 bases, the J end by 1 base, with 9 bases between. In germline, CDR1 is MNHEY, CDR2 SVGAGI.